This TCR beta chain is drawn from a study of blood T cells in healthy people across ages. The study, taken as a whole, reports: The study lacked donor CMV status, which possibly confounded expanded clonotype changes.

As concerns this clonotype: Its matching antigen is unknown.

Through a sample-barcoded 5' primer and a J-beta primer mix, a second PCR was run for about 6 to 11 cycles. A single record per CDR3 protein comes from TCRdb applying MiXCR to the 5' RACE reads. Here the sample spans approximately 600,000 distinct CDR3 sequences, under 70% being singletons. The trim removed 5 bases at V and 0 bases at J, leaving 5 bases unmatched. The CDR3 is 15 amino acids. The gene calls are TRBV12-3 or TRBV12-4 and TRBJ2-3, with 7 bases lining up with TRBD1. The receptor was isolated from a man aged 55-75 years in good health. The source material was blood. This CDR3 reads CASSHSTGSTDTQYF. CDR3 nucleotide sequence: TGTGCCAGCAGTCACTCGACAGGGAGCACAGATACGCAGTATTTT.